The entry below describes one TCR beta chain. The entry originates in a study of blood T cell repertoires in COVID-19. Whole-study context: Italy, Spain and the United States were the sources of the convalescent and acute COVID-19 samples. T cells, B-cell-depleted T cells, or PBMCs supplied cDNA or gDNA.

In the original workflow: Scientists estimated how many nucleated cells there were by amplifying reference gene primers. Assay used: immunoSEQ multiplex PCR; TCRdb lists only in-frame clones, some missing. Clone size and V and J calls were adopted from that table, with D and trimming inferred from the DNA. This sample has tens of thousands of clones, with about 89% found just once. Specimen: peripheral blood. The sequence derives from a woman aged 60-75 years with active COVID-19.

CDR3 in amino acids: CASSLKGYGLHEQFF. The CDR3 DNA reads as TGTGCCAGCAGCTTAAAGGGGTACGGGTTACATGAGCAGTTCTTC. J is TRBJ2-1 and V is TRBV7-6, with a possible D match to TRBD1 (5 bases). V lost 2 bases and J 8 bases, leaving 16 bases between the germline ends. CDR3 length equals 15 residues. From germline, CDR1 is SGHVS and CDR2 FNYEAQ.